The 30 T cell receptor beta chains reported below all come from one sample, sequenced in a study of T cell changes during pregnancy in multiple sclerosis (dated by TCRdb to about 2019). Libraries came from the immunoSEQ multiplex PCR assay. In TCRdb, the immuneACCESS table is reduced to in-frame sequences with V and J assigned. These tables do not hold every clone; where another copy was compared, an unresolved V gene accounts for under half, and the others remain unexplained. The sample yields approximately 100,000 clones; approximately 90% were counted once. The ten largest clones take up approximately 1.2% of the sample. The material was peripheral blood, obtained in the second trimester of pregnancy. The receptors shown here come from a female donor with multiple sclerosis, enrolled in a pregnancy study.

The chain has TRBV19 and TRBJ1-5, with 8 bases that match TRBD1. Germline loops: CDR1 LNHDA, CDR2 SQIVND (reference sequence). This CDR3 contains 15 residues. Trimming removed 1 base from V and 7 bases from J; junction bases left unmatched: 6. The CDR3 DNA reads TGTGCCAGTAGTATAGGTACAGGGGGAGGACAGCCCCAGCATTTT. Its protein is CASSIGTGGGQPQHF.

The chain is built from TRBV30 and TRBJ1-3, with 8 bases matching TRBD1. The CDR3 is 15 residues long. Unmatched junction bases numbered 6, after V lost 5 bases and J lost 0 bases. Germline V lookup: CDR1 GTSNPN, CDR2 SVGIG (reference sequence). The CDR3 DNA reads TGTGCCTGGGGGACAGGTATTAACTCTGGAAACACCATATATTTT. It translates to CAWGTGINSGNTIYF. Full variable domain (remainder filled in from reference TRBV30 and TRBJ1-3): SQTIHQWPATLVQPVGSPLSLECTVEGTSNPNLYWYRQAAGRGLQLLFYSVGIGQISSEVPQNLSASRPQDRQFILSSKKLLLSDSGFYLCAWGTGINSGNTIYFGEGSWLTVV.

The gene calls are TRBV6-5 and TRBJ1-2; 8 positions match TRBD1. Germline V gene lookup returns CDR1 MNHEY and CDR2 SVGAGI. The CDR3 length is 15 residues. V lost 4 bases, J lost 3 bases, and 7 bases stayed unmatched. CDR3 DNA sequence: TGTGCCAGCAGTTGGACAGGGTCGGGGGACTATGGCTACACCTTC. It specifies CASSWTGSGDYGYTF.

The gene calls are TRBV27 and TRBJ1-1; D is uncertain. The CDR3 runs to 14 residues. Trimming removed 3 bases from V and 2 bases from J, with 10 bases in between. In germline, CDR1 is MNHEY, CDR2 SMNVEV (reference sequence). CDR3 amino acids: CASSLALTNTEAFF. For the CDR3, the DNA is TGTGCCAGCAGTTTGGCCTTAACCAACACTGAAGCTTTCTTT.

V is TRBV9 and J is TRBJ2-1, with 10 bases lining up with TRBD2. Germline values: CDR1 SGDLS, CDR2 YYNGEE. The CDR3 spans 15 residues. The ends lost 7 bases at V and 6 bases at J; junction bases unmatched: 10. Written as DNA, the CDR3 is TGTGCCAGCGGCTCTCTAGCGGGGGCGGGCAATGAGCAGTTCTTC. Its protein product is CASGSLAGAGNEQFF.

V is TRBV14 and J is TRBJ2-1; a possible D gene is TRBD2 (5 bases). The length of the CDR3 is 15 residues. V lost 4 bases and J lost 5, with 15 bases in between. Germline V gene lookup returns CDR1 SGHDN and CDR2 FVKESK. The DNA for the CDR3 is TGTGCCAGCAGCCGAGGACTCTTGGTGGACAATGAGCAGTTCTTC. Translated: CASSRGLLVDNEQFF.

In DNA form, the CDR3 reads TGTGCCAGCAGCTTATTGTCCAGGGACTACGAGCAGTACTTC. It yields the protein CASSLLSRDYEQYF. V usage is TRBV11-2 and J usage is TRBJ2-7, with a tentative D call TRBD1 (5 bases). Germline CDR1 and CDR2: SGHAT and FQNNGV. V lost 2 bases to trimming and J lost 3 bases, with 11 bases between them. The CDR3 consists of 14 residues. The full variable domain, completed using reference TRBV11-2 and TRBJ2-7, is EAGVAQSPRYKIIEKRQSVAFWCNPISGHATLYWYQQILGQGPKLLIQFQNNGVVDDSQLPKDRFSAERLKGVDSTLKIQPAKLEDSAVYLCASSLLSRDYEQYFGPGTRLTVT.

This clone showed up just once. CDR3 protein: CASSLGQSNQPQHF. The CDR3 coding sequence is TGTGCCAGCAGCTTAGGACAGTCTAATCAGCCCCAGCATTTT. The chain recombines TRBV13 with TRBJ1-5, with no clear D. Germline loops: CDR1 PRHDT, CDR2 FYEKMQ (reference sequence). With 0 bases removed from V and 4 bases from J, the gap between germline ends came to 7 bases. CDR3 length: 14 residues.

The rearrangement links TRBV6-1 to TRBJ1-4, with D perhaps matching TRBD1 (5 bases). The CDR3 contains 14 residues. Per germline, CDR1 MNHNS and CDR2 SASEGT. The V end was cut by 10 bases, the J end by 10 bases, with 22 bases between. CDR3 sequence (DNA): TGTGCCATCCCCGGGGCGGGGGAAAGCGGAAAACTGTTTTTT. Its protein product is CAIPGAGESGKLFF.

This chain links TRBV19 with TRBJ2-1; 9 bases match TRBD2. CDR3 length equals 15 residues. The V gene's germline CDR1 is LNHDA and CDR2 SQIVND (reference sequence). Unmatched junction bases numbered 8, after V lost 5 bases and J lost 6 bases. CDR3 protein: CASSVPGLAGNEQFF. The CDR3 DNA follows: TGTGCCAGTAGTGTACCGGGACTAGCAGGCAATGAGCAGTTCTTC.

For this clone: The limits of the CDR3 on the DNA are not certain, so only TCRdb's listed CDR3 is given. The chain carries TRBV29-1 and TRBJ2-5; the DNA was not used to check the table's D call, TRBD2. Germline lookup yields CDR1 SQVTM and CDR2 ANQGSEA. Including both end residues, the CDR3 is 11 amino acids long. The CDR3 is CSVGSGTSPNF.

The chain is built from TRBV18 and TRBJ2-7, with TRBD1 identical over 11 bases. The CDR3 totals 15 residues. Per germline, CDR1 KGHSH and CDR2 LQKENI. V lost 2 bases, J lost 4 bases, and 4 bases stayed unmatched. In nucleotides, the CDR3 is TGTGCCAGCTCACCAGGGGGACAGGGGGTATACGAGCAGTACTTC. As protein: CASSPGGQGVYEQYF. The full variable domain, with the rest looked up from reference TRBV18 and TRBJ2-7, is NAGVMQNPRHLVRRRGQEARLRCSPMKGHSHVYWYRQLPEEGLKFMVYLQKENIIDESGMPKERFSAEFPKEGPSILRIQQVVRGDSAAYFCASSPGGQGVYEQYFGPGTRLTVT.

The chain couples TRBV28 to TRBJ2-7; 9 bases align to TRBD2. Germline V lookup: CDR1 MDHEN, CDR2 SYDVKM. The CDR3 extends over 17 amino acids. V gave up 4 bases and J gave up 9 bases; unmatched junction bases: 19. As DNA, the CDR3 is TGTGCCAGCAGTTCCAACTCAATCCCGGGACTAGCCTTCAGGCAGTACTTC. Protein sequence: CASSSNSIPGLAFRQYF.

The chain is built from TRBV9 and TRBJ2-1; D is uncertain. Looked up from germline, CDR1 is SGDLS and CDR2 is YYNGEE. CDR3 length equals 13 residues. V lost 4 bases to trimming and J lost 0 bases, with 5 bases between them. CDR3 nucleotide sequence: TGTGCCAGCAGCTTGAGCTCCTACAATGAGCAGTTCTTC. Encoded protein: CASSLSSYNEQFF.

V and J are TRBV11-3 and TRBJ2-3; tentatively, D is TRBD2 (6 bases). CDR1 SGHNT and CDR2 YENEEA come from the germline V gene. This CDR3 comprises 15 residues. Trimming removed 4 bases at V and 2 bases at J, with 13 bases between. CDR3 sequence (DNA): TGTGCCAGCAGCTCTGGGACTCTTCCCACAGATACGCAGTATTTT. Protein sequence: CASSSGTLPTDTQYF.

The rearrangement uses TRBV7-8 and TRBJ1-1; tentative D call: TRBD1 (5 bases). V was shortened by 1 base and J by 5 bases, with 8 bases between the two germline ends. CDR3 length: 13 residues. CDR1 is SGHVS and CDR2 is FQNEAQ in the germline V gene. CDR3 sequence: CASSLVAGTEAFF. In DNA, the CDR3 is TGTGCCAGCAGCTTAGTGGCAGGGACTGAAGCTTTCTTT.

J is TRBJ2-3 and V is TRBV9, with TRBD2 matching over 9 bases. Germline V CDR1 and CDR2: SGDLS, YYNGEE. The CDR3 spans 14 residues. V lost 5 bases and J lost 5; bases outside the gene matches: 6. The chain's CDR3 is CASSEASGEDTQYF. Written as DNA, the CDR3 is TGTGCCAGCAGTGAGGCTAGCGGGGAAGATACGCAGTATTTT.

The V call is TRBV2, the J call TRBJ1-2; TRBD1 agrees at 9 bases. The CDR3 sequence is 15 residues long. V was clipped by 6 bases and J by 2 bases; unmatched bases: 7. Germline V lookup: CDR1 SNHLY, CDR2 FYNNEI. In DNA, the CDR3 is TGTGCCAGCAGGGGACGGACAGGGGAGAACTATGGCTACACCTTC. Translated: CASRGRTGENYGYTF.

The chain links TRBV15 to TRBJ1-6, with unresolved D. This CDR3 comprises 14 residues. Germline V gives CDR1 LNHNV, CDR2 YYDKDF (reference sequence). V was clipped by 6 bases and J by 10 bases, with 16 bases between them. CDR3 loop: CATRAGPVGSPLHF. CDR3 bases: TGTGCCACCAGAGCGGGCCCCGTTGGGTCACCCCTCCACTTT.

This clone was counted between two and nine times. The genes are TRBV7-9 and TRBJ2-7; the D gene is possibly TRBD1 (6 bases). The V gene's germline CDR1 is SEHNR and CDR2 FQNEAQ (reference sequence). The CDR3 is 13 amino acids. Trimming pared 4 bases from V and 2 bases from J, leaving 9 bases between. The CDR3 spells CASSSAGAYEQYF. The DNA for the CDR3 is TGTGCCAGCAGCTCCGCAGGGGCCTACGAGCAGTACTTC.

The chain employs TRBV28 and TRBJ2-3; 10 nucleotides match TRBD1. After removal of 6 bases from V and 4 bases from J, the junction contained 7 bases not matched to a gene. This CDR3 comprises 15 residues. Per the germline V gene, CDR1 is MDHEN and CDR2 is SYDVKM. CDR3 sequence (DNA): TGTGCCAGCAGCCTGACAGGGGGCGCTTCAGATACGCAGTATTTT. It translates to CASSLTGGASDTQYF.

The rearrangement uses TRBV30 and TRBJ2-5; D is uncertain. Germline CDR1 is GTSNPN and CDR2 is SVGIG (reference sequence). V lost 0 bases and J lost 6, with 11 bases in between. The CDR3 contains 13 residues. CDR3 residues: CAWSVMAVQTQYF. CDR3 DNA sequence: TGTGCCTGGAGTGTAATGGCGGTACAGACCCAGTACTTC.

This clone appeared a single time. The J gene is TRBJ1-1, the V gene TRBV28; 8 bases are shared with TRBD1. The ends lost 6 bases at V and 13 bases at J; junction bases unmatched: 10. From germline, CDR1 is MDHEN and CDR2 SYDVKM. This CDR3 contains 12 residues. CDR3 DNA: TGTGCCAGCAGGCCGACAGGGACAGGACGTTTCTTT. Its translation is CASRPTGTGRFF.

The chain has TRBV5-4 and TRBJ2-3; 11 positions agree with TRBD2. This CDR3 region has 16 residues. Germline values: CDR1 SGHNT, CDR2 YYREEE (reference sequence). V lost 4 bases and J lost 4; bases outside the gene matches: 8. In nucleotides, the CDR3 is TGTGCCAGCAGCAAGGGACTAGCGGTGATCTCAGATACGCAGTATTTT. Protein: CASSKGLAVISDTQYF.

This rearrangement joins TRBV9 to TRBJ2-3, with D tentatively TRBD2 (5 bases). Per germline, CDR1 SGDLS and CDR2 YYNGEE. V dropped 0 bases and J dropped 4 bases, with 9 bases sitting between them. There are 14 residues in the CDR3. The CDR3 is CASSVGGSPDTQYF. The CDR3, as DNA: TGTGCCAGCAGCGTAGGTGGGAGTCCAGATACGCAGTATTTT.

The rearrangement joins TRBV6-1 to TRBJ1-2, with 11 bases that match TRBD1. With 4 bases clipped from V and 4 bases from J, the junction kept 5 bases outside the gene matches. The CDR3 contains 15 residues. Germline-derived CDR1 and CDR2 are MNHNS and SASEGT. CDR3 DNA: TGTGCCAGCAGTGTGGGACAGGGGGTTGCCTATGGCTACACCTTC. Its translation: CASSVGQGVAYGYTF.

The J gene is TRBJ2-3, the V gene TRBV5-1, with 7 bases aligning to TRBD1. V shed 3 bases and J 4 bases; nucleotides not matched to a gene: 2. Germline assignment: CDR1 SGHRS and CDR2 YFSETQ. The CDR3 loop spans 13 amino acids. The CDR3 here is CASSYTGADTQYF. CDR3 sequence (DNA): TGCGCCAGCAGCTATACAGGGGCAGATACGCAGTATTTT.

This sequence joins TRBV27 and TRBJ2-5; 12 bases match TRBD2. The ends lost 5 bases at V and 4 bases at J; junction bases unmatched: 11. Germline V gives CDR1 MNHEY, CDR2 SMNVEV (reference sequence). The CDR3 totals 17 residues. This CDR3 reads CASSPRKEGLAGETQYF. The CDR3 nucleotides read TGTGCCAGCAGTCCGCGGAAAGAGGGACTAGCGGGAGAGACCCAGTACTTC.

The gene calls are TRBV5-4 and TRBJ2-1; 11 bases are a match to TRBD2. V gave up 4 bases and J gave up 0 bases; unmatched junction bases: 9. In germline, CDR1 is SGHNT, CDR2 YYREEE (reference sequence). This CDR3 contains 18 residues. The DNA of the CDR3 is TGTGCCAGCAGCAGAGGGACTAGCGGCCTTAGCTCCTACAATGAGCAGTTCTTC. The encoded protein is CASSRGTSGLSSYNEQFF.

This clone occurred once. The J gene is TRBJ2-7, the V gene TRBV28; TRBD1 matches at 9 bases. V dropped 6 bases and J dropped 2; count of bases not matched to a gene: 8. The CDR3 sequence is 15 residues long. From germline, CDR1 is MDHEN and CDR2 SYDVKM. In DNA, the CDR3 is TGTGCCAGCAGAACTTCGGGACAGGGAGCCTACGAGCAGTACTTC. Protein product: CASRTSGQGAYEQYF.